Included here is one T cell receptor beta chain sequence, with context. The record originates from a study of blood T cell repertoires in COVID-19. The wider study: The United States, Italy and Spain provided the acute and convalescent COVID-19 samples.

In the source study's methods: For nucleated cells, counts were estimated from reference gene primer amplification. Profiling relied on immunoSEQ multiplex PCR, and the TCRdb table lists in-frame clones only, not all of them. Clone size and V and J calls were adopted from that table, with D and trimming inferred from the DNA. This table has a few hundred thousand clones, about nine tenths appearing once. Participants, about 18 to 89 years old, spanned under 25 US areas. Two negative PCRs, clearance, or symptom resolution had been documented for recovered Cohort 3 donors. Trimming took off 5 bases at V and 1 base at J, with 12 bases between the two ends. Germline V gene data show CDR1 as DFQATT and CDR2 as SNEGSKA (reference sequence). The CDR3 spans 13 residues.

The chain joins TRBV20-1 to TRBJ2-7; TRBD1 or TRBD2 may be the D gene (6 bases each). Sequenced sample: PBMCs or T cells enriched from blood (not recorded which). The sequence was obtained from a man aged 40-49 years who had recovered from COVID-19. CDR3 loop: CSAGGGQSYEQYF. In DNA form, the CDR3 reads TGCAGTGCTGGTGGGGGGCAGTCCTACGAGCAGTACTTC.